Listed below are T cell receptor beta chains from one sample, sequenced in a study of shared clonotypes between healthy human individuals. TCRdb's copy holds only in-frame clones and misses some; the assay was immunoSEQ multiplex PCR. The sample carries about 380,000 clones, roughly 96% recorded once. Sequenced input: memory CD8+ T cells sorted from blood. All receptors come from a man aged 30 to 45 in good health. The CDR3 runs from the conserved cysteine through the conserved F or W. The order of the fields is D gene, V gene, clone size, J gene, CDR3 DNA, CDR3 protein. The D gene is left open where the match is weak. Some rows mark clone size as missing; the rest say once, few, many or name a class of expanded clone.

D: .; V: TRBV6-1; size: .; J: TRBJ2-7; DNA: TGTGCCAGCAGTGAAGAGTGGCTCCAACTTTACGAGCAGTACTTC; CDR3: CASSEEWLQLYEQYF
D: .; V: TRBV7-9; size: .; J: TRBJ2-3; DNA: TGTGCCAGCAGCTTAAGCCTAGCGCCTAGCACAGATACGCAGTATTTT; CDR3: CASSLSLAPSTDTQYF
D: .; V: TRBV7-8; size: once; J: TRBJ2-7; DNA: TGTGCCAGCAGCTTATATTACGAGCAGTACTTC; CDR3: CASSLYYEQYF
D: .; V: TRBV11-2; size: .; J: TRBJ1-2; DNA: TGTGCCAGCAGCTTCCGGACGCGCTACACCTTC; CDR3: CASSFRTRYTF
D: .; V: TRBV4-1; size: .; J: TRBJ1-5; DNA: TGCGCCAGCAGCCAAGTAGTCGTTGGCAATCAGCCCCAGCATTTT; CDR3: CASSQVVVGNQPQHF
D: TRBD2; V: TRBV5-1; size: .; J: TRBJ2-5; DNA: TGCGCCAGCAGCTTGGGGACTAGCGGGAGGGCCGGGCAAGAGACCCAGTACTTC; CDR3: CASSLGTSGRAGQETQYF
D: .; V: TRBV2; size: few; J: TRBJ1-1; DNA: TGTGCCAGCAGTGTGTGGGGGGCTGAGGAAGCTTTCTTT; CDR3: CASSVWGAEEAFF
D: TRBD2; V: TRBV13; size: .; J: TRBJ2-1; DNA: TGTGCCAGCAGAAAGGGACTAGCGGGCAATGAGCAGTTCTTC; CDR3: CASRKGLAGNEQFF
D: TRBD1; V: TRBV6-6; size: .; J: TRBJ1-3; DNA: TGTGCCAGCAGCCCCGGGACAGGGGGAAACACCATATATTTT; CDR3: CASSPGTGGNTIYF
D: TRBD1; V: TRBV7-6; size: once; J: TRBJ1-2; DNA: TGTGCCAGCAGCGAAAGGACAGGGGATAGGGATGGCTACACCTTC; CDR3: CASSERTGDRDGYTF
D: .; V: TRBV19; size: .; J: TRBJ2-2; DNA: TGTGCCAGTCGGTTCCGAGACGAGGGAACCGGGGAGCTGTTTTTT; CDR3: CASRFRDEGTGELFF
D: .; V: TRBV13; size: .; J: TRBJ2-3; DNA: TGTGCCAGCAGCCCGACATCCACAGATACGCAGTATTTT; CDR3: CASSPTSTDTQYF
D: .; V: TRBV28; size: .; J: TRBJ2-5; DNA: TGTGCCAGCAGGGGTTCGGGTGAGACCCAGTACTTC; CDR3: CASRGSGETQYF
D: .; V: TRBV4-2; size: .; J: TRBJ2-1; DNA: TGTGCCAGCAGCCAAGATACAGAGCAGTTCTTC; CDR3: CASSQDTEQFF
D: .; V: TRBV27; size: .; J: TRBJ2-7; DNA: TGTGCCAGCAGTTTACAGGGTTACGAGCAGTACTTC; CDR3: CASSLQGYEQYF
D: .; V: TRBV5-1; size: .; J: TRBJ2-1; DNA: TGCGCCAGCAGGCTAGACTCGGGTGAGCAGTTCTTC; CDR3: CASRLDSGEQFF
D: .; V: TRBV19; size: once; J: TRBJ2-1; DNA: TGTGCCAGTAGTATACGTCGGCGGGTCTCCAATGAGCAGTTCTTC; CDR3: CASSIRRRVSNEQFF
D: TRBD2; V: TRBV11-2; size: .; J: TRBJ2-1; DNA: TGTGCCAGCAGCTTAGCTCAGCGGACTAGCGGATTCAATGAGCAGTTCTTC; CDR3: CASSLAQRTSGFNEQFF
D: .; V: TRBV7-6; size: .; J: TRBJ2-4; DNA: TGTGCCAGCAGCTTAGAGGTTCAGTACTTC; CDR3: CASSLEVQYF
D: .; V: TRBV7-9; size: .; J: TRBJ1-2; DNA: TGTGCCAGCCGGGGTGGGGGCTATGGCTACACCTTC; CDR3: CASRGGGYGYTF
D: .; V: TRBV7-3; size: .; J: TRBJ2-3; DNA: TGTGCCAGCAGCTCAGGCGGCACAGATACGCAGTATTTT; CDR3: CASSSGGTDTQYF
D: .; V: TRBV4-2; size: .; J: TRBJ1-5; DNA: TGTGCCAGCAGCCAAGACAATCAGCCCCAGCATTTT; CDR3: CASSQDNQPQHF
D: .; V: TRBV27; size: .; J: TRBJ2-5; DNA: TGTGCCAGCAGTTACCGGGGCCAAGAGACCCAGTACTTC; CDR3: CASSYRGQETQYF
D: .; V: TRBV11-2; size: .; J: TRBJ2-7; DNA: TGTGCCAGCAGCTTAATGACCAGGGGCTGGGCCTACGAGCAGTACTTC; CDR3: CASSLMTRGWAYEQYF
D: .; V: TRBV2; size: .; J: TRBJ2-1; DNA: TGTGCCAGCAGAGAACTAGCCGGGGTAGCCAATGAGCAGTTCTTC; CDR3: CASRELAGVANEQFF
D: .; V: TRBV18; size: .; J: TRBJ2-3; DNA: TGTGCCAGCTCACCGACTAGTTACACAGATACGCAGTATTTT; CDR3: CASSPTSYTDTQYF
D: TRBD2; V: TRBV10-3; size: .; J: TRBJ2-7; DNA: TGTGCCATCAGTGAGTCCCCCCTAGCGGTCGAGCAGTACTTC; CDR3: CAISESPLAVEQYF
D: .; V: TRBV10-2; size: once; J: TRBJ2-2; DNA: TGCGCCAGCAGTGAGTCTAGGGGTTCGGGGGAGCTGTTTTTT; CDR3: CASSESRGSGELFF
D: .; V: TRBV18; size: .; J: TRBJ2-4; DNA: TGTGCCAGCTCACCGAGTCTGGGAGGAACCAAAAACATTCAGTACTTC; CDR3: CASSPSLGGTKNIQYF
D: TRBD2; V: TRBV14; size: .; J: TRBJ2-1; DNA: TGTGCCAGCAGCCGGGGACTAGCGGGAGGGTATGAGCAGTTCTTC; CDR3: CASSRGLAGGYEQFF
D: .; V: TRBV30; size: .; J: TRBJ1-6; DNA: TGTGCCTGGAGTGTAGACAGGAGCTCCTATAATTCACCCCTCCACTTT; CDR3: CAWSVDRSSYNSPLHF
D: .; V: TRBV19; size: .; J: TRBJ2-1; DNA: TGTGCCAGTAGTATAGCTGGGGGTAGCATCTACAATGAGCAGTTCTTC; CDR3: CASSIAGGSIYNEQFF
D: .; V: TRBV5-1; size: .; J: TRBJ2-2; DNA: TGCGCCAGCAGCTTCGACAGACCCACCGGGGAGCTGTTTTTT; CDR3: CASSFDRPTGELFF
D: .; V: TRBV5-5; size: once; J: TRBJ2-5; DNA: TGTGCCAGCAGCTTAGGTCGGGAAACCCAGTACTTC; CDR3: CASSLGRETQYF
D: TRBD1; V: TRBV12-5; size: .; J: TRBJ2-7; DNA: TGTGCTAGTGGTTCGACAGGGCCTGGGGAGCAGTACTTC; CDR3: CASGSTGPGEQYF
D: .; V: TRBV28; size: .; J: TRBJ1-2; DNA: TGTGCCAGCAGGGGACGGCCCTATGGCTACACCTTC; CDR3: CASRGRPYGYTF
D: TRBD1; V: TRBV4-1; size: .; J: TRBJ1-4; DNA: TGCGCCAGCAGCCAAAGACAGGGTCCTAATGAAAAACTGTTTTTT; CDR3: CASSQRQGPNEKLFF
D: .; V: TRBV13; size: .; J: TRBJ2-1; DNA: TGTGCCAGCAGCTTGAGGCTCCCCAATGAGCAGTTCTTC; CDR3: CASSLRLPNEQFF
D: TRBD2; V: TRBV10-1; size: .; J: TRBJ2-1; DNA: TGCGCCACCACACTAAAGACTAGCGGGAGGGCTTCTGAGATGGATGAGCAGTTCTTC; CDR3: CATTLKTSGRASEMDEQFF
D: TRBD1; V: TRBV11-1; size: .; J: TRBJ2-2; DNA: TGTGCCAGCAGCTCCCGGACAGGGGAGACCGGGGAGCTGTTTTTT; CDR3: CASSSRTGETGELFF
D: TRBD2; V: TRBV9; size: .; J: TRBJ2-3; DNA: TGTGCCAGCAGCGTAGCGGCTAGCGGGAAGGACACAGATACGCAGTATTTT; CDR3: CASSVAASGKDTDTQYF
D: TRBD1; V: TRBV18; size: .; J: TRBJ2-7; DNA: TGTGCCAGCCAACAGGAACCCAAACCCGGGACAGGGACCAACGAGCAGTACTTC; CDR3: CASQQEPKPGTGTNEQYF
D: .; V: TRBV6-5; size: .; J: TRBJ2-5; DNA: TGTGCCAGCAGTTACGGTCAGTTAGGAGAGACCCAGTACTTC; CDR3: CASSYGQLGETQYF
D: .; V: TRBV28; size: .; J: TRBJ1-1; DNA: TGTGCCAGCAGTTTAGGGGGCAACACTGAAGCTTTCTTT; CDR3: CASSLGGNTEAFF
D: TRBD1; V: TRBV6-6; size: .; J: TRBJ2-3; DNA: TGTGCCAGCTCGGCGGACAGGGACAGTGGTACGCAGTATTTT; CDR3: CASSADRDSGTQYF
D: .; V: TRBV4-1; size: once; J: TRBJ1-3; DNA: TGCGCCAGCAGCCAAGATCACAGGAGCTCTGGAAACACCATATATTTT; CDR3: CASSQDHRSSGNTIYF
D: .; V: TRBV27; size: .; J: TRBJ2-2; DNA: TGTGCCAGCAAGTCTAGCTATGTAGGTACCGGGGAGCTGTTTTTT; CDR3: CASKSSYVGTGELFF
D: .; V: TRBV4-2; size: .; J: TRBJ2-7; DNA: TGTGCCAGCAGCCCCGGGACACCCTACGAGCAGTACTTC; CDR3: CASSPGTPYEQYF
D: .; V: TRBV7-9; size: .; J: TRBJ1-4; DNA: TGTGCCAGCAGCCCAAACGGACGGGGAGGGGAAAAACTGTTTTTT; CDR3: CASSPNGRGGEKLFF
D: .; V: TRBV21-1; size: once; J: TRBJ2-7; DNA: TGTGCCAGCAGCATCACTATCACTAGCGGGGCTTACGAGCAGTACTTC; CDR3: CASSITITSGAYEQYF
D: .; V: TRBV19; size: .; J: TRBJ2-1; DNA: TGTGCCAGTAGTATTCCCCCCAGCGATCCCTACAATGAGCAGTTCTTC; CDR3: CASSIPPSDPYNEQFF
D: .; V: TRBV30; size: .; J: TRBJ2-1; DNA: TGTGCCTGGAGTAAAAATCAGCTAGGCGAGCAGTTCTTC; CDR3: CAWSKNQLGEQFF
D: .; V: TRBV30; size: .; J: TRBJ1-2; DNA: TGTGCCTGGAGTGCGGGGCTTGGCTATGGCTACACCTTC; CDR3: CAWSAGLGYGYTF
D: TRBD1; V: TRBV30; size: .; J: TRBJ1-2; DNA: TGTGCCGGGTGGGACAGGGGGAACTATGGCTACACCTTC; CDR3: CAGWDRGNYGYTF
D: .; V: TRBV30; size: .; J: TRBJ2-3; DNA: TGTGCCTGGAGTGTTCCCGGTGGGGGGTCAGGCACAGATACGCAGTATTTT; CDR3: CAWSVPGGGSGTDTQYF
D: .; V: TRBV5-4; size: .; J: TRBJ1-1; DNA: TGTGCCAGCAGGTCTACTGAGAACACTGAAGCTTTCTTT; CDR3: CASRSTENTEAFF
D: .; V: TRBV18; size: .; J: TRBJ2-7; DNA: TGTGCCAGCTCACCGGGAAGAGGTTTTCTTACCTACGAGCAGTACTTC; CDR3: CASSPGRGFLTYEQYF
D: .; V: TRBV10-2; size: .; J: TRBJ2-7; DNA: TGCGCCAGCTGTAGCAGTACCTACGAGCAGTACTTC; CDR3: CASCSSTYEQYF
D: .; V: TRBV10-2; size: .; J: TRBJ1-2; DNA: TGCGCCAGCAGTGAGTCTACAGCTTGGCATGGCTACACCTTC; CDR3: CASSESTAWHGYTF